Below are 31 T cell receptor beta chains sequenced from a single sample in a study of technical replicates of blood from a few donors. The data were produced by immunoSEQ multiplex PCR, yet TCRdb's version contains in-frame clones alone and is incomplete. This table has 65,000 to 95,000 clones, around 97% appearing once. Sequenced material: T cells isolated from PBMCs. Receptor source: a human donor in good health.

This clone was detected once. The CDR3 loop is CASSYFGGSLPDEQFF. For the CDR3, the DNA is TGTGCCAGCAGTTATTTCGGCGGGAGTCTTCCGGATGAGCAGTTCTTC. The V and J genes are TRBV6-5 and TRBJ2-1, with 7 nucleotides matching TRBD2. Germline CDR1 and CDR2: MNHEY and SVGAGI. The junction had 13 bases not matched to a gene; V was cut back by 3 bases and J by 8 bases. This CDR3 has 16 amino acids.

This clone was detected only once. The V call is TRBV6-5, the J call TRBJ1-2, with a tentative D call TRBD1 (5 bases). Trimming stripped 7 bases from V and 4 bases from J, with 13 bases between. The CDR3 runs 13 residues. Germline lookup yields CDR1 MNHEY and CDR2 SVGAGI. This CDR3 reads CASTLGLSYGYTF. The CDR3 DNA reads TGTGCCAGCACCTTGGGACTGAGCTATGGCTACACCTTC.

The genes are TRBV30 and TRBJ1-4; no definite D call. V lost 0 bases and J lost 4, with 6 bases in between. Per the germline V gene, CDR1 is GTSNPN and CDR2 is SVGIG (reference sequence). The CDR3 spans 13 residues. The CDR3 region has the DNA TGTGCCTGGAGTGTTCGTTATAATGAAAAACTGTTTTTT. Encoded protein: CAWSVRYNEKLFF.

This clone was detected only once. This chain links TRBV6-5 with TRBJ1-5; the D gene is possibly TRBD1 (6 bases). The CDR3 is 14 residues long. The germline CDR1 and CDR2 sequences are MNHEY and SVGAGI. The V end lost 4 bases, the J end lost 2 bases, and 9 bases lay between the germline ends. Here the CDR3 DNA reads TGTGCCAGCAGTTCCCGGACAGGCAATCAGCCCCAGCATTTT. Its protein is CASSSRTGNQPQHF.

The CDR3 nucleotides are TGTGCCAGCAGTTTGAGAACAGGGCAAACTGAAGCTTTCTTT. This sequence encodes CASSLRTGQTEAFF. The gene calls are TRBV28 and TRBJ1-1; TRBD1 might be the D (6 bases). The CDR3 has 14 residues. The germline gives CDR1 MDHEN, CDR2 SYDVKM. V dropped 3 bases and J dropped 5 bases, with 13 bases sitting between them.

The rearrangement uses TRBV5-1 and TRBJ1-1; no reliable D call. This CDR3 contains 13 residues. Germline V gene lookup returns CDR1 SGHRS and CDR2 YFSETQ. Trimming cost V 2 bases and J 4 bases, with 9 bases left between them. CDR3 protein: CASSFGFSTEAFF. The CDR3 nucleotides read TGCGCCAGCAGCTTCGGGTTTAGCACTGAAGCTTTCTTT.

The V call is TRBV6-5, the J call TRBJ1-1; a possible D gene is TRBD1 (5 bases). The CDR3 runs 13 residues. Germline V gene lookup returns CDR1 MNHEY and CDR2 SVGAGI. V was cut by 5 bases and J by 5 bases, with 12 bases left in between. CDR3: CASSPWGGTEAFF. As DNA, the CDR3 is TGTGCCAGCAGTCCCTGGGGGGGAACTGAAGCTTTCTTT.

CDR3 protein: CSATGTTQYF. CDR3 coding DNA: TGCAGTGCTACGGGGACAACCCAGTACTTC. V usage is TRBV20-1 and J usage is TRBJ2-5; D is perhaps TRBD1 (6 bases). The V gene lost 4 bases and the J gene lost 8 bases, with 8 bases spanning the gap. Germline CDR1 DFQATT, CDR2 SNEGSKA (reference sequence). The CDR3 is 10 amino acids.

This chain joins TRBV6-6 and TRBJ2-3; TRBD1 is a possible D gene (5 bases). Trimming pared 8 bases from V and 3 bases from J, leaving 9 bases between. Germline loops: CDR1 MNHNY, CDR2 SVGAGI (reference sequence). The CDR3 extends over 12 amino acids. CDR3 region: CASLGQTDTQYF. Here the CDR3 DNA reads TGTGCCAGCCTAGGACAAACAGATACGCAGTATTTT.

The chain links TRBV30 to TRBJ1-4; TRBD1 might be the D (5 bases). Trimming stripped 6 bases from V and 11 bases from J, with 10 bases between. This CDR3 region has 10 residues. The germline V gene encodes CDR1 GTSNPN and CDR2 SVGIG (reference sequence). CDR3 bases: TGTGCCTGTTACGGGGGTAAACTGTTTTTT. Its translation is CACYGGKLFF.

The rearrangement links TRBV11-2 to TRBJ2-7, with D maybe TRBD2 (5 bases). The CDR3 covers 17 residues. From germline, CDR1 is SGHAT and CDR2 FQNNGV. Between the trimmed V and J ends, which lost 3 bases and 2 bases, there was a span of 20 bases. CDR3 residues: CASSFFSILGRTYEQYF. The CDR3 region has the DNA TGTGCCAGCAGCTTTTTCTCTATTCTGGGGAGAACCTACGAGCAGTACTTC.

The CDR3 here is CASSSDREANYGYTF. The DNA of the CDR3 is TGTGCCAGCAGCTCCGACAGGGAAGCTAACTATGGCTACACCTTC. The chain links TRBV5-4 to TRBJ1-2; 7 nucleotides agree with TRBD1. Per the germline V gene, CDR1 is SGHNT and CDR2 is YYREEE (reference sequence). The CDR3 length is 15 residues. V lost 3 bases, J lost 0 bases, and 5 bases stayed unmatched.

The rearrangement joins TRBV7-8 to TRBJ2-3; TRBD2 agrees at 8 bases. The CDR3 sequence is 16 residues long. Per the germline V gene, CDR1 is SGHVS and CDR2 is FQNEAQ. V trimming: 3 bases; J trimming: 4 bases; junction bases outside the gene matches: 9. CDR3 DNA sequence: TGTGCCAGCAGCTTCGAAGAGCGGGAGATTTCAGATACGCAGTATTTT. This gives the protein CASSFEEREISDTQYF. The entire variable domain, with the rest obtained from reference TRBV7-8 and TRBJ2-3, is as follows: GAGVSQSPRYKVAKRGQDVALRCDPISGHVSLFWYQQALGQGPEFLTYFQNEAQLDKSGLPSDRFFAERPEGSVSTLKIQRTQQEDSAVYLCASSFEEREISDTQYFGPGTRLTVL.

V usage is TRBV5-6 and J usage is TRBJ2-3, with D maybe TRBD1 (6 bases). Trimming took 4 bases from V and 2 from J, leaving 11 bases between them. The CDR3 contains 14 residues. The germline CDR1 and CDR2 sequences are SGHDT and YYEEEE. CDR3: CASSEGHITDTQYF. The CDR3 DNA reads as TGTGCCAGCAGCGAGGGACATATCACAGATACGCAGTATTTT.

The chain is built from TRBV7-9 and TRBJ1-5; perhaps TRBD1 as D (5 bases). Germline CDR1 and CDR2: SEHNR and FQNEAQ (reference sequence). This CDR3 is built from 14 residues. Trimming removed 3 bases from V and 3 bases from J, with 9 bases in between. CDR3 in amino acids: CASSLEQDNQPQHF. Here the CDR3 DNA reads TGTGCCAGCAGCTTGGAACAGGACAATCAGCCCCAGCATTTT.

The chain links TRBV2 to TRBJ2-1; a weak D match, TRBD2 (6 bases). There are 14 residues in the CDR3. Trimming took off 2 bases at V and 8 bases at J, with 13 bases between the two ends. Germline V gene lookup returns CDR1 SNHLY and CDR2 FYNNEI. CDR3 region: CASSELVTSDEQFF. The CDR3 DNA is TGTGCCAGCAGTGAACTAGTGACTAGTGATGAGCAGTTCTTC.

In DNA form, the CDR3 reads TGTGCCAGCAGCGCCGAACTAGGTGGCGAGCAGTACTTC. It translates to CASSAELGGEQYF. The V and J genes are TRBV7-3 and TRBJ2-7, with D perhaps TRBD2 (5 bases). V was shortened by 5 bases and J by 6 bases, with 14 bases between the two germline ends. There are 13 residues in the CDR3. The V gene's germline CDR1 is SGHTA and CDR2 FQGTGA.

The chain employs TRBV7-3 and TRBJ2-5; TRBD2 is a possible D gene (6 bases). Trimming removed 1 base from V and 4 bases from J, with 13 bases in between. CDR1 is SGHTA and CDR2 is FQGTGA in the germline V gene. CDR3 length: 15 residues. The CDR3 region is CASSLMGGVRETQYF. The DNA for the CDR3 is TGTGCCAGCAGCTTAATGGGGGGAGTAAGAGAGACCCAGTACTTC. The entire variable domain, with the rest obtained from reference TRBV7-3 and TRBJ2-5, is as follows: GAGVSQTPSNKVTEKGKYVELRCDPISGHTALYWYRQSLGQGPEFLIYFQGTGAADDSGLPNDRFFAVRPEGSVSTLKIQRTERGDSAVYLCASSLMGGVRETQYFGPGTRLLVL.

The chain joins TRBV11-2 to TRBJ2-7, with 11 bases lining up with TRBD2. This CDR3 is built from 19 residues. Germline V lookup: CDR1 SGHAT, CDR2 FQNNGV. V shed 4 bases and J 0 bases; nucleotides not matched to a gene: 14. The CDR3 loop is CASSWAGLAVALSSYEQYF. CDR3 nucleotides: TGTGCCAGCAGCTGGGCGGGACTAGCGGTCGCTCTGAGCTCCTACGAGCAGTACTTC.

The chain uses TRBV25-1 and TRBJ2-7; tentative D call: TRBD2 (5 bases). Germline loops: CDR1 MGHDK, CDR2 SYGVNS. V shed 9 bases and J shed 0 bases, with 24 bases lying between them. The CDR3 totals 17 residues. CDR3 DNA: TGTGCCAGTACCCAAATAGGCGGGTTACAAAGCTCCTACGAGCAGTACTTC. It translates to CASTQIGGLQSSYEQYF.

CDR3 loop: CASSQVTEGNTEAFF. CDR3 DNA: TGTGCCAGCAGCCAAGTTACAGAGGGGAACACTGAAGCTTTCTTT. This chain uses TRBV4-2 with TRBJ1-1; D is unresolved. The CDR3 spans 15 residues. Germline CDR1 is LGHNA and CDR2 is YNFKEQ. V lost 1 base to trimming and J lost 1 base, with 10 bases between them.

This chain connects TRBV4-2 to TRBJ2-3, with 10 bases lining up with TRBD2. The germline gives CDR1 LGHNA, CDR2 YNFKEQ. The ends lost 2 bases at V and 8 bases at J; junction bases unmatched: 7. The CDR3 runs 15 residues. The CDR3 loop reads CASSQPTSGFGTQYF. The CDR3 DNA follows: TGTGCCAGCAGCCAACCGACTAGCGGGTTCGGTACGCAGTATTTT.

This chain links TRBV30 with TRBJ2-1; 7 nucleotides line up with TRBD2. After removal of 5 bases from V and 7 bases from J, the junction contained 17 bases not matched to a gene. Looked up from germline, CDR1 is GTSNPN and CDR2 is SVGIG (reference sequence). The CDR3 sequence is 16 residues long. The CDR3 coding sequence is TGTGCCTGGGGCCTTGGCGGGAGTGGGGGTGAGAATGAGCAGTTCTTC. Encoded protein: CAWGLGGSGGENEQFF.

The rearrangement uses TRBV12-5 and TRBJ2-1; 8 bases are shared with TRBD2. J gave up 3 bases and V 6 bases, and 4 bases lay outside the gene matches. Germline-derived CDR1 and CDR2 are LGHNT and FRNRAP. CDR3 length: 14 residues. This chain's CDR3 is CASGPGLGYNEQFF. CDR3 in DNA: TGTGCTAGTGGCCCGGGACTAGGCTACAATGAGCAGTTCTTC.

This chain joins TRBV7-8 and TRBJ1-1; D is unclear. CDR3 length equals 15 residues. CDR1 is SGHVS and CDR2 is FQNEAQ in the germline V gene. V gave up 0 bases and J gave up 5 bases, with 13 bases separating them. The CDR3 DNA reads as TGTGCCAGCAGCTTAGCGCTTCACTACAAGACTGAAGCTTTCTTT. Its translation is CASSLALHYKTEAFF.

This sequence joins TRBV7-6 and TRBJ2-1; TRBD1 is a possible D gene (5 bases). Germline V gene sequence: CDR1 SGHVS, CDR2 FNYEAQ. The CDR3 totals 15 residues. V was cut by 0 bases and J by 1 base, with 7 bases left in between. The CDR3 protein is CASSLAQGSYNEQFF. Here the CDR3 DNA reads TGTGCCAGCAGCTTAGCCCAGGGTTCCTACAATGAGCAGTTCTTC. The complete variable domain, with remaining parts taken from reference TRBV7-6 and TRBJ2-1, reads GAGVSQSPRYKVTKRGQDVALRCDPISGHVSLYWYRQALGQGPEFLTYFNYEAQQDKSGLPNDRFSAERPEGSISTLTIQRTEQRDSAMYRCASSLAQGSYNEQFFGPGTRLTVL.

This chain links TRBV5-1 with TRBJ2-7; TRBD1 is a possible D gene (7 bases). The CDR3 sequence is 16 residues long. V gave up 1 base and J gave up 2 bases, with 16 bases separating them. The V gene's germline CDR1 is SGHRS and CDR2 YFSETQ. For the CDR3, the DNA is TGCGCCAGCAGCTTGCAGGGACAGCCGGGGGCCTACGAGCAGTACTTC. This gives the protein CASSLQGQPGAYEQYF.

The chain couples TRBV30 to TRBJ2-7, with TRBD1 matching over 9 bases. From germline, CDR1 is GTSNPN and CDR2 SVGIG (reference sequence). The CDR3 has 11 amino acids. The ends lost 5 bases at V and 12 bases at J; junction bases unmatched: 8. The CDR3 DNA is TGTGCCTGGGCGGACCGGGACAGGGCGTACTTC. This translates into CAWADRDRAYF.

The V and J genes are TRBV4-3 and TRBJ1-2; 8 nucleotides align to TRBD1. After removal of 1 base from V and 4 bases from J, the junction contained 5 bases not matched to a gene. The CDR3 extends over 15 amino acids. The germline V gene has CDR1 LGHNA and CDR2 YSLEER. CDR3 protein: CASSQVPGGGYGYTF. The CDR3 nucleotides read TGCGCCAGCAGCCAAGTCCCAGGGGGCGGCTATGGCTACACCTTC.

This clone showed up just once. This chain connects TRBV15 to TRBJ2-7; D remains ambiguous. The CDR3 loop spans 16 amino acids. Looked up from germline, CDR1 is LNHNV and CDR2 is YYDKDF (reference sequence). Deletions cut 0 bases from V and 2 bases from J, with 14 bases between. The CDR3, as DNA: TGTGCCACCAGCAGAGAACGGTCGCTAGTTCCCTACGAGCAGTACTTC. As protein: CATSRERSLVPYEQYF.

This sequence joins TRBV28 and TRBJ1-2, with 9 bases lining up with TRBD1. V trimming: 7 bases; J trimming: 7 bases; junction bases outside the gene matches: 4. The CDR3 has 12 residues. The germline V gene encodes CDR1 MDHEN and CDR2 SYDVKM. CDR3: CASIGDRAGYTF. The CDR3 DNA sequence: TGTGCCAGCATAGGGGACAGGGCTGGCTACACCTTC.